These 2 T cell receptor beta chains were all obtained from the same sample, sequenced in a study of PD-L1 blockade in urothelial cancer. The repertoire was sequenced with immunoSEQ multiplex PCR; TCRdb's copy has only in-frame clones and lacks some. The sample shows 35,000 or so clones, about a third of them seen only once. The sequences come from tumor tissue, collected before atezolizumab (anti-PD-L1) treatment. These receptors were obtained from a man aged 55 to 70 with urothelial cancer.

The chain carries TRBV6-4 and TRBJ1-2; D is unresolved. V was clipped by 3 bases and J by 4 bases, with 6 bases between them. CDR3 length equals 12 residues. Germline V gene sequence: CDR1 MRHNA, CDR2 SNTAGT. CDR3 sequence reads: CASSEEGYGYTF. As DNA, the CDR3 is TGTGCCAGCAGTGAAGAGGGCTATGGCTACACCTTC.

This clone was recorded at least ten times. The chain is built from TRBV11-3 and TRBJ2-3; TRBD1 aligns across 7 bases. This CDR3 is 14 amino acids long. Looked up from germline, CDR1 is SGHNT and CDR2 is YENEEA. V dropped 2 bases and J dropped 4; count of bases not matched to a gene: 3. The CDR3 nucleotides read TGTGCCAGCAGCTTACAAGGGGGCCCAGATACGCAGTATTTT. Amino acids: CASSLQGGPDTQYF. The complete variable domain, with remaining parts taken from reference TRBV11-3 and TRBJ2-3, reads EAGVVQSPRYKIIEKKQPVAFWCNPISGHNTLYWYLQNLGQGPELLIRYENEEAVDDSQLPKDRFSAERLKGVDSTLKIQPAELGDSAVYLCASSLQGGPDTQYFGPGTRLTVL.